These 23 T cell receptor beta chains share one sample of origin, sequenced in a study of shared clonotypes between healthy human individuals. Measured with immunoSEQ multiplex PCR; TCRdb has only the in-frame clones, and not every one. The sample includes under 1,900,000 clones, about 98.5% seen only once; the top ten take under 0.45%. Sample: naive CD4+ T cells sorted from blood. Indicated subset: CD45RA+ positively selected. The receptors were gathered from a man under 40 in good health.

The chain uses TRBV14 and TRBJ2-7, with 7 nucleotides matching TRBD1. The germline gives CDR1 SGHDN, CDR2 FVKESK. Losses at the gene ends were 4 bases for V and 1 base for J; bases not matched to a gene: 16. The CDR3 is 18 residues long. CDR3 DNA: TGTGCCAGCAGCCCAGGGGAAAGACGGGACAGATTGTCCTACGAGCAGTACTTC. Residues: CASSPGERRDRLSYEQYF.

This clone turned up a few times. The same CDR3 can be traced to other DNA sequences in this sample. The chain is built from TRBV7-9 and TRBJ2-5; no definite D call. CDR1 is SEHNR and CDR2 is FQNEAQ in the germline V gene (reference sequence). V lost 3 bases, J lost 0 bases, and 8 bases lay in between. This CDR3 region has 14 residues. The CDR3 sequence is CASSLGSYQETQYF. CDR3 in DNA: TGTGCCAGCAGCTTGGGCAGCTACCAAGAGACCCAGTACTTC.

CDR3 sequence reads: CASSLWVSPNTGELFF. The CDR3 nucleotides read TGTGCCAGCAGCTTATGGGTATCACCTAACACCGGGGAGCTGTTTTTT. The rearrangement joins TRBV7-2 to TRBJ2-2; no firm D call. Germline CDR1 SGHTA, CDR2 FQGNSA. CDR3 length: 16 residues. Trimming left V 2 bases short and J 2 bases short, with 12 bases between.

CDR3 coding DNA: TGTGCCAGCAGCTTTTTTGGGGAGACCCAGTACTTC. Its protein is CASSFFGETQYF. V gene TRBV7-2 combines with J gene TRBJ2-5; D uncertain. CDR1 and CDR2 from the germline V gene are SGHTA and FQGNSA. This CDR3 comprises 12 residues. The ends were cut back, 3 bases at V and 5 bases at J, with 7 bases in the middle.

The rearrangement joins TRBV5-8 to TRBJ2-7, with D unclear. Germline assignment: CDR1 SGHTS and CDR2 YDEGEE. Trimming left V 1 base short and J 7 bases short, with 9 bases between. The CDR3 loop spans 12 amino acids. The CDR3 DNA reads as TGTGCCAGCAGCTTGATAGGAACGGAGCAGTACTTC. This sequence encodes CASSLIGTEQYF. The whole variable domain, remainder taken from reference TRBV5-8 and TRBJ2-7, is EAGVTQSPTHLIKTRGQQATLRCSPISGHTSVYWYQQALGLGLQFLLWYDEGEERNRGNFPPRFSGRQFPNYSSELNVNALELEDSALYLCASSLIGTEQYFGPGTRLTVT.

In DNA form, the CDR3 reads TGTGCCAGCAGTGGTACATCCGGGACTGCCAGCACCGGGGAGCTGTTTTTT. Residues: CASSGTSGTASTGELFF. This chain joins TRBV25-1 and TRBJ2-2, with D perhaps TRBD2 (6 bases). Looked up from germline, CDR1 is MGHDK and CDR2 is SYGVNS. Trimming left V 4 bases short and J 4 bases short, with 19 bases between. This CDR3 contains 17 residues.

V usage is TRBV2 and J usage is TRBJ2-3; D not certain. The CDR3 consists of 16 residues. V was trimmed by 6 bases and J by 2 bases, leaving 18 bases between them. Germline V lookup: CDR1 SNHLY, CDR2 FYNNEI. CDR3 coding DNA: TGTGCCAGCAGCCTAGTCCGAGAGGCAGACACAGATACGCAGTATTTT. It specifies CASSLVREADTDTQYF.

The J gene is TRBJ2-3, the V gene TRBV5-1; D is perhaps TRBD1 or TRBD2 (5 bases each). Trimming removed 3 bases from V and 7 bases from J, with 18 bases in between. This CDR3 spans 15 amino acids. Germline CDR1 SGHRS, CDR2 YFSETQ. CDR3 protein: CASSSPGPPVNTQYF. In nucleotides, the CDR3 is TGCGCCAGCAGCTCGCCGGGACCGCCCGTGAATACGCAGTATTTT. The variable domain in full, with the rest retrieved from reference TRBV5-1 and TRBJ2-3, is KAGVTQTPRYLIKTRGQQVTLSCSPISGHRSVSWYQQTPGQGLQFLFEYFSETQRNKGNFPGRFSGRQFSNSRSEMNVSTLELGDSALYLCASSSPGPPVNTQYFGPGTRLTVL.

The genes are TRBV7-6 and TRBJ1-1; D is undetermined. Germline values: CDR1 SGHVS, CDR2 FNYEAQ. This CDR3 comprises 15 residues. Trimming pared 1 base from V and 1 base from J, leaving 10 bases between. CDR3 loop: CASSLVGGGNTEAFF. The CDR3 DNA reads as TGTGCCAGCAGCTTAGTAGGAGGAGGGAACACTGAAGCTTTCTTT.

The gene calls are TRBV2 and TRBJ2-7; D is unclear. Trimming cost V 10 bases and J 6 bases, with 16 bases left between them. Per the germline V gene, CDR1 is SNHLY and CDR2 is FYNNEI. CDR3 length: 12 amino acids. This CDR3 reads CATRQESREQYF. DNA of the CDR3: TGTGCCACCCGCCAGGAGAGTCGCGAGCAGTACTTC.

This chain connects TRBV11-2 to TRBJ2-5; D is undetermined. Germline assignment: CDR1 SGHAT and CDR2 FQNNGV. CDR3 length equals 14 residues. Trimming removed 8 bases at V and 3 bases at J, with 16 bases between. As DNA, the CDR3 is TGTGCCAGCCGCGTATTTGGCAGCGAAGAGACCCAGTACTTC. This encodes CASRVFGSEETQYF. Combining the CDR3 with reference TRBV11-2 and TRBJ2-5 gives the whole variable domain EAGVAQSPRYKIIEKRQSVAFWCNPISGHATLYWYQQILGQGPKLLIQFQNNGVVDDSQLPKDRFSAERLKGVDSTLKIQPAKLEDSAVYLCASRVFGSEETQYFGPGTRLLVL.

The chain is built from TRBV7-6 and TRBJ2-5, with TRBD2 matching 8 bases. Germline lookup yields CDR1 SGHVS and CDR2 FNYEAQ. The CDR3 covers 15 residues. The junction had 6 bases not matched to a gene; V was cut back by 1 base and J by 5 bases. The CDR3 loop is CASSLGAGVSETQYF. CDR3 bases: TGTGCCAGCAGCTTAGGAGCGGGAGTATCGGAGACCCAGTACTTC.

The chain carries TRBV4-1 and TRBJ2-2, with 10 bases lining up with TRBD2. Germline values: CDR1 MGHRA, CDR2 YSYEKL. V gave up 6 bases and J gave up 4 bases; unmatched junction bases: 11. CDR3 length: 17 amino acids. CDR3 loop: CASSLLAGVVGTGELFF. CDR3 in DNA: TGCGCCAGCAGTTTGCTAGCGGGAGTTGTGGGCACCGGGGAGCTGTTTTTT.

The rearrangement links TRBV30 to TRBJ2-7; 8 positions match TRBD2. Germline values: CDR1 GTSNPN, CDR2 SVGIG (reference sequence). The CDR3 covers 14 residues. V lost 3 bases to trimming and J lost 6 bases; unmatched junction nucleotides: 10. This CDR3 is CAWSSWGLGGEQYF. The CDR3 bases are TGTGCCTGGAGCTCTTGGGGACTAGGAGGCGAGCAGTACTTC.

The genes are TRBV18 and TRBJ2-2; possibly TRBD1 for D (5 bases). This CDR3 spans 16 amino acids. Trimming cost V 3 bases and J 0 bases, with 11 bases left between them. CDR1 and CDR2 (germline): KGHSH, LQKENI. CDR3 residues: CASSPWTLSNTGELFF. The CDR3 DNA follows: TGTGCCAGCTCACCCTGGACATTATCGAACACCGGGGAGCTGTTTTTT.

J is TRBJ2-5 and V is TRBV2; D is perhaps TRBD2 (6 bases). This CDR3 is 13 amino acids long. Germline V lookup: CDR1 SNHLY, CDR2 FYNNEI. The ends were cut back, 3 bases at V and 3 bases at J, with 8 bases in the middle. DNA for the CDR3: TGTGCCAGCAGTGAGGGACTGGAAGAGACCCAGTACTTC. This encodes CASSEGLEETQYF.

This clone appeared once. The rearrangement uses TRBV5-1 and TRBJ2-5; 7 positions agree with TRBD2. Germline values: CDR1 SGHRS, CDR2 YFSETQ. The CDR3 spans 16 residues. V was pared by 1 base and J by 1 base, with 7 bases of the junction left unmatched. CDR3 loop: CASSLPSSGAQETQYF. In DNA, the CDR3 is TGCGCCAGCAGCTTGCCATCTAGCGGAGCCCAAGAGACCCAGTACTTC.

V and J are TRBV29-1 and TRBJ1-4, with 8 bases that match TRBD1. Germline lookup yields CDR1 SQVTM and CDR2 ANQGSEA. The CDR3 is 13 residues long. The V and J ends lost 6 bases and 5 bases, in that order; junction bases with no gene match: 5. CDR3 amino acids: CSVGQGSNEKLFF. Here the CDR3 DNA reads TGCAGCGTAGGACAGGGTTCGAATGAAAAACTGTTTTTT.

CDR3: CASSYVGAAIPYEQYF. The CDR3 nucleotides read TGTGCCAGCAGTTACGTCGGGGCAGCCATTCCCTACGAGCAGTACTTC. This sequence joins TRBV6-5 and TRBJ2-7; D is possibly TRBD1 or TRBD2 (5 bases each). This CDR3 has 16 residues. Germline assignment: CDR1 MNHEY and CDR2 SVGAGI. Trimming removed 2 bases from V and 2 bases from J, with 16 bases in between.

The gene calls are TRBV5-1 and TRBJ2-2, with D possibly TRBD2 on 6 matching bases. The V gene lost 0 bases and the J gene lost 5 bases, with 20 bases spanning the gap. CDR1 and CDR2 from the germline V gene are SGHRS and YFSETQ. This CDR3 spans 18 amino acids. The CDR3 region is CASSLADLGGRGTGELFF. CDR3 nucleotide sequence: TGCGCCAGCAGCTTGGCAGACCTCGGGGGACGGGGTACCGGGGAGCTGTTTTTT.

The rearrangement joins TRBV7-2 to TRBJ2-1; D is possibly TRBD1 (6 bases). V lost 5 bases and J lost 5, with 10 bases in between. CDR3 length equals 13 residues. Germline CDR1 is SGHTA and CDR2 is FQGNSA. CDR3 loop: CASSEGVHNEQFF. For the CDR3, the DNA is TGTGCCAGCAGCGAGGGGGTCCACAATGAGCAGTTCTTC.

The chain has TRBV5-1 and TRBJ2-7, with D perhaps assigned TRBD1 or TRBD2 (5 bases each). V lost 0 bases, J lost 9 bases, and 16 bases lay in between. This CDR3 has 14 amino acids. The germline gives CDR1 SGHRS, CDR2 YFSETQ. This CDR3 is CASSLAQDSSLQYF. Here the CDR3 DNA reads TGCGCCAGCAGCTTGGCACAGGACTCCTCCCTGCAGTACTTC.

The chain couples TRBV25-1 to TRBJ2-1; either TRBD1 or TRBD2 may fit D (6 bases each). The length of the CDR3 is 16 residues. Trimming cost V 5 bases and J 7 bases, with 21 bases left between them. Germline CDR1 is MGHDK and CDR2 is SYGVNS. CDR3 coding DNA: TGTGCCAGCAGTCCCACCAGTGGGGGGCCTGGGAATGAGCAGTTCTTC. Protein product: CASSPTSGGPGNEQFF.